This TCR beta chain is from a study of shared clonotypes between healthy human individuals. In the study overall: Per donor, three plates held CD4 naive cells, three held CD4 memory, two held CD8 naive and one held CD8 memory.

The CDR3 is 13 amino acids. Germline CDR1 is MNHEY and CDR2 is SMNVEV (reference sequence). Trimming removed 6 bases from V and 6 bases from J, with 15 bases in between. Terminally differentiated effector memory CD45RA+ cells were excluded from the naive CD8 cells, which were CD45RO-negative and positively selected for CCR7. The input for sorted-subset replicate PCRs was approximately 190 ng DNA, tens of thousands of T cell genomes. Sequenced by immunoSEQ multiplex PCR; TCRdb stores in-frame clones only, minus some. The table lists around 2,000,000 clones, about 95% of them singletons. The receptor was isolated from a man between 18 and 29 years old in good health. Sequenced material: naive CD8+ T cells sorted from blood. The gene calls are TRBV27 and TRBJ2-7; no clear D gene. The CDR3 loop is CASSLTAFGEQYF. The CDR3 DNA sequence: TGTGCCAGCAGCCTAACAGCGTTCGGCGAGCAGTACTTC.